The 22 T cell receptor beta chains in this list originate from one sample, sequenced in a study of neoadjuvant anti-PD-1 for oral cavity cancer. TCRdb's copy holds only in-frame clones and misses some; the assay was immunoSEQ multiplex PCR. The sample holds thousands of clones; about 67% are singletons and the top ten take 2.5% to 4%. Documented time point: after neoadjuvant nivolumab, at surgical resection. Here the sequenced sample was PBMCs, taken after nivolumab (anti-PD-1) treatment. Receptors originate from a person aged 35-79 years with oral cavity squamous cell carcinoma.

In DNA form, the CDR3 reads TGTGCCAGCAGCCCTCAAATCGGACGGCAATATGGCTACACCTTC. It codes for CASSPQIGRQYGYTF. This chain joins TRBV7-2 and TRBJ1-2; D gene unclear. Between the trimmed V and J ends, which lost 5 bases and 5 bases, there was a span of 18 bases. This CDR3 spans 15 amino acids. The germline CDR1 and CDR2 sequences are SGHTA and FQGNSA.

The chain couples TRBV29-1 to TRBJ1-5; 10 nucleotides align to TRBD1. Germline V gene data show CDR1 as SQVTM and CDR2 as ANQGSEA. V lost 6 bases and J lost 5; bases outside the gene matches: 10. The CDR3 loop spans 15 amino acids. CDR3 in amino acids: CSVPGQGRRDQPQHF. In DNA form, the CDR3 reads TGCAGCGTCCCGGGACAGGGGCGAAGGGATCAGCCCCAGCATTTT. The full variable domain, its missing parts supplied by reference TRBV29-1 and TRBJ1-5, is SAVISQKPSRDICQRGTSLTIQCQVDSQVTMMFWYRQQPGQSLTLIATANQGSEATYESGFVIDKFPISRPNLTFSTLTVSNMSPEDSSIYLCSVPGQGRRDQPQHFGDGTRLSIL.

The chain couples TRBV29-1 to TRBJ1-2; 7 positions match TRBD1. Germline assignment: CDR1 SQVTM and CDR2 ANQGSEA. The CDR3 consists of 13 residues. The trim removed 6 bases at V and 7 bases at J, leaving 11 bases unmatched. CDR3: CSVPAQGVSGYTF. CDR3 coding DNA: TGCAGCGTACCCGCGCAGGGGGTATCTGGCTACACCTTC.

The gene calls are TRBV20-1 and TRBJ1-4; D unresolved. Germline CDR1 and CDR2: DFQATT and SNEGSKA (reference sequence). V was pared by 5 bases and J by 4 bases, with 5 bases between. CDR3 size: 11 residues. In nucleotides, the CDR3 is TGCAGTGCTTCCAATAATGAAAAACTGTTTTTT. Translating gives CSASNNEKLFF.

V usage is TRBV6-5 and J usage is TRBJ1-4; 8 positions agree with TRBD1. Germline V lookup: CDR1 MNHEY, CDR2 SVGAGI. Trimming at V came to 2 bases and at J to 7 bases, leaving 3 bases not matched to a gene. The CDR3 runs 14 residues. CDR3 sequence: CASSYTDRVEKLFF. The CDR3 DNA follows: TGTGCCAGCAGTTACACGGACAGGGTTGAAAAACTGTTTTTT.

The chain links TRBV7-2 to TRBJ2-1; the match to TRBD1 covers 7 bases. The CDR3 loop spans 14 amino acids. Unmatched junction bases numbered 7, after V lost 6 bases and J lost 5 bases. CDR1 and CDR2 from the germline V gene are SGHTA and FQGNSA. The CDR3 DNA is TGTGCCAGCAGTAATCAAGGACAGGACAATGAGCAGTTCTTC. It specifies CASSNQGQDNEQFF.

The V gene is TRBV18, the J gene TRBJ1-5; 12 bases match TRBD1. CDR1 and CDR2 from the germline V gene are KGHSH and LQKENI. The V and J ends lost 5 bases and 6 bases, in that order; junction bases with no gene match: 5. The CDR3 runs 15 residues. The CDR3, as DNA: TGTGCCAGCTCAGCCGGGACAGGGGGCCGTCAGCCCCAGCATTTT. It specifies CASSAGTGGRQPQHF.

This chain's CDR3 is CASSVVQGSETQYF. DNA of the CDR3: TGCGCCAGCAGTGTGGTGCAGGGAAGCGAGACCCAGTACTTC. The chain combines TRBV5-1 with TRBJ2-5, with a possible D match to TRBD1 (5 bases). Deletions cut 5 bases from V and 5 bases from J, with 16 bases between. The CDR3 spans 14 residues. Germline V gives CDR1 SGHRS, CDR2 YFSETQ.

The sample holds a few counts of this clone. The chain recombines TRBV5-6 with TRBJ2-7, with 10 bases matching TRBD1. Trimming cost V 5 bases and J 5 bases; bases outside gene matches: 7. Germline V gene data show CDR1 as SGHDT and CDR2 as YYEEEE. The CDR3 has 14 amino acids. CDR3 loop: CASRPPGQGNEQYF. The CDR3 nucleotides read TGTGCCAGCAGGCCCCCGGGACAGGGGAACGAGCAGTACTTC.

The V and J genes are TRBV7-6 and TRBJ2-7; a possible D gene is TRBD2 (6 bases). Germline V gene sequence: CDR1 SGHVS, CDR2 FNYEAQ. The CDR3 length is 15 residues. V gave up 2 bases and J gave up 0 bases, with 11 bases separating them. DNA of the CDR3: TGTGCCAGCAGCTTATGGGACGGGAGCTCCTACGAGCAGTACTTC. Protein sequence: CASSLWDGSSYEQYF. Full variable domain (rest looked up from reference TRBV7-6 and TRBJ2-7): GAGVSQSPRYKVTKRGQDVALRCDPISGHVSLYWYRQALGQGPEFLTYFNYEAQQDKSGLPNDRFSAERPEGSISTLTIQRTEQRDSAMYRCASSLWDGSSYEQYFGPGTRLTVT.

CDR3 nucleotides: TGTGCCAGCAGCCAAGGTACAGAGAACACTGAAGCTTTCTTT. Residues: CASSQGTENTEAFF. The genes are TRBV4-2 and TRBJ1-1; no reliable D call. The CDR3 extends over 14 amino acids. Trimming took off 1 base at V and 1 base at J, with 7 bases between the two ends. Germline CDR1 reads LGHNA; CDR2 reads YNFKEQ.

The J gene is TRBJ2-3, the V gene TRBV6-1, with 11 bases aligning to TRBD1. Germline values: CDR1 MNHNS, CDR2 SASEGT. V lost 2 bases to trimming and J lost 6 bases; unmatched junction nucleotides: 13. The CDR3 consists of 18 residues. The CDR3 coding sequence is TGTGCCAGCAGTGAAATAAATGGACAGGGGGCTTCTAGGGATACGCAGTATTTT. Protein sequence: CASSEINGQGASRDTQYF.

This clone was recorded only once. The V call is TRBV9, the J call TRBJ1-3; D remains unclear. V lost 3 bases to trimming and J lost 0 bases, with 13 bases between them. The CDR3 contains 16 residues. CDR1 is SGDLS and CDR2 is YYNGEE in the germline V gene. Written as DNA, the CDR3 is TGTGCCAGCAGCGGGGGAGCGGAAAACTCTGGAAACACCATATATTTT. It specifies CASSGGAENSGNTIYF.

Turning to this clone: At one end the junction does not follow the germline gene, possibly because of a read error. This rearrangement joins TRBV28 to TRBJ2-1; D unclear. This CDR3 has 11 amino acids. Germline V gene sequence: CDR1 MDHEN, CDR2 SYDVKM. The CDR3 reads CASSTYNEQFF. DNA of the CDR3: TGTGCCAGCAGTACCTATAATGAGCAGTTCTTC.

The rearrangement joins TRBV4-2 to TRBJ2-3; D remains unclear. Germline-derived CDR1 and CDR2 are LGHNA and YNFKEQ. Deletions cut 1 base from V and 2 bases from J, with 7 bases between. The length of the CDR3 is 14 residues. The CDR3 here is CASSQGVFTDTQYF. Here the CDR3 DNA reads TGTGCCAGCAGCCAAGGAGTTTTCACAGATACGCAGTATTTT.

The chain has TRBV28 and TRBJ2-1; D is undetermined. V was clipped by 4 bases and J by 6 bases, with 13 bases between them. The CDR3 spans 14 residues. Germline assignment: CDR1 MDHEN and CDR2 SYDVKM. CDR3 sequence (DNA): TGTGCCAGCAGTTCGATGACCCGCCTCAATGAGCAGTTCTTC. Its protein is CASSSMTRLNEQFF.

The J gene is TRBJ2-5, the V gene TRBV5-1; 10 bases agree with TRBD1. J gave up 2 bases and V 1 base, and 2 bases lay outside the gene matches. The CDR3 loop spans 15 amino acids. Germline assignment: CDR1 SGHRS and CDR2 YFSETQ. Here the CDR3 reads CASSLWTGGQETQYF. CDR3 DNA: TGCGCCAGCAGCTTGTGGACAGGGGGTCAAGAGACCCAGTACTTC.

The chain has TRBV7-3 and TRBJ1-2; no reliable D call. Trimming cost V 5 bases and J 2 bases, with 9 bases left between them. The CDR3 totals 13 residues. The germline gives CDR1 SGHTA, CDR2 FQGTGA. CDR3 sequence reads: CASSLQPNYGYTF. The CDR3 DNA sequence: TGTGCCAGCAGCCTCCAGCCCAACTATGGCTACACCTTC.

This clone was observed a handful of times. J is TRBJ2-2 and V is TRBV19; TRBD1 might be the D (6 bases). Trimming took 6 bases from V and 3 from J, leaving 17 bases between them. The CDR3 has 16 amino acids. The V gene's germline CDR1 is LNHDA and CDR2 SQIVND (reference sequence). The CDR3 sequence: CASRSTWGRDTGELFF. The CDR3 DNA is TGTGCCAGTAGATCAACCTGGGGGCGGGACACCGGGGAGCTGTTTTTT.

The chain joins TRBV27 to TRBJ2-2; 11 positions agree with TRBD1. The germline CDR1 and CDR2 sequences are MNHEY and SMNVEV (reference sequence). This CDR3 is 15 amino acids long. The trim removed 2 bases at V and 4 bases at J, leaving 0 bases unmatched. The CDR3 spells CASSLGTGGTGELFF. CDR3 DNA: TGTGCCAGCAGTTTAGGGACAGGGGGCACCGGGGAGCTGTTTTTT.

V usage is TRBV19 and J usage is TRBJ1-5; a weak D match, TRBD1 (6 bases). Looked up from germline, CDR1 is LNHDA and CDR2 is SQIVND (reference sequence). Trimming removed 5 bases at V and 4 bases at J, with 12 bases between. CDR3 length: 14 amino acids. CDR3: CASSSGGLNQPQHF. The CDR3 DNA reads as TGTGCCAGTAGTTCGGGGGGCTTGAATCAGCCCCAGCATTTT.

The gene calls are TRBV2 and TRBJ1-3, with D hard to call. The CDR3 contains 16 residues. Germline V gene sequence: CDR1 SNHLY, CDR2 FYNNEI. Trimming removed 2 bases from V and 0 bases from J, with 11 bases in between. Here the CDR3 DNA reads TGTGCCAGCAGTGAATCTCGGGTGAACTCTGGAAACACCATATATTTT. Translation gives CASSESRVNSGNTIYF.